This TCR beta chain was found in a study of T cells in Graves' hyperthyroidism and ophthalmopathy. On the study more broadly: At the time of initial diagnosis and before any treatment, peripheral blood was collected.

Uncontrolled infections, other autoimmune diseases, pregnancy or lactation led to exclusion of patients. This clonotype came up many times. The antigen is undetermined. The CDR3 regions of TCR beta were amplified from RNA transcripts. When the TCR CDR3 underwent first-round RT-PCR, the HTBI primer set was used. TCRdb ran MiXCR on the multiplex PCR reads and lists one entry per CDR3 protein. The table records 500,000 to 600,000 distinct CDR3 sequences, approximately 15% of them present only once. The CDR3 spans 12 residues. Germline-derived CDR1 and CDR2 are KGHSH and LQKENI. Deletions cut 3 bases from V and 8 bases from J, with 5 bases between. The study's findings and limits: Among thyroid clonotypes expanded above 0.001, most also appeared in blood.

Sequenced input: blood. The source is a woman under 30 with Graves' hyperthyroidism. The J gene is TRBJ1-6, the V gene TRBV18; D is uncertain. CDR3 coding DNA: TGTGCCAGCTCACCGTCGGATTCACCCCTCCACTTT. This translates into CASSPSDSPLHF.